The next 19 T cell receptor beta chains were all read from a single sample in a study of blood T cells in healthy people across ages. Combining a sample-barcoded 5' primer with a J-beta primer mix, a second PCR ran for roughly 7 to 12 cycles. TCRdb reprocessed the 5' RACE reads via MiXCR and lists one record per CDR3 protein. The data contain around 820,000 distinct CDR3 sequences, just under 25% of them singletons. The same data also went into a second study, on T cells of mothers and their children.

The specimen sequenced was blood. Receptors originate from a boy between 5 and 17 years old in good health.

The J gene is TRBJ2-7, the V gene TRBV6-5, with D perhaps TRBD2 (5 bases). Looked up from germline, CDR1 is MNHEY and CDR2 is SVGAGI. V was shortened by 0 bases and J by 6 bases, with 15 bases between the two germline ends. The CDR3 covers 15 residues. DNA of the CDR3: TGTGCCAGCAGTTACTCGGACGGGGATTTGGGCGAGCAGTACTTC. This gives the protein CASSYSDGDLGEQYF.

This clonotype was counted between two and nine times. The chain uses TRBV18 and TRBJ1-1; the D is unclear. This CDR3 comprises 15 residues. The V gene lost 0 bases and the J gene lost 5 bases, with 13 bases spanning the gap. In germline, CDR1 is KGHSH, CDR2 LQKENI. The chain's CDR3 is CASSPPGLSETEAFF. The CDR3 DNA follows: TGTGCCAGCTCACCACCAGGACTGTCCGAGACTGAAGCTTTCTTT.

The chain carries TRBV29-1 and TRBJ2-1; 8 bases agree with TRBD2. Germline trimming cut 7 bases from V and 2 bases from J; bases unmatched to any gene: 1. From germline, CDR1 is SQVTM and CDR2 ANQGSEA. This CDR3 is built from 12 residues. The CDR3 region is CSGGLAYNEQFF. In nucleotides, the CDR3 is TGCAGCGGGGGACTAGCCTACAATGAGCAGTTCTTC.

This clonotype appeared a few times. The gene calls are TRBV4-3 and TRBJ2-5, with TRBD2 matching over 11 bases. The J call may be incorrect, as the DNA end agrees better with TRBJ2-7. Per the germline V gene, CDR1 is LGHNA and CDR2 is YSLEER. CDR3 length: 16 residues. CDR3 DNA sequence: TGCGCCAGCAGCCGACAGATACTAGCGGGAGAGGGCGAGCAGTACTTC. Its protein product is CASSRQILAGEGEQYF.

This clonotype occurred a few times. The chain employs TRBV5-1 and TRBJ2-5; 14 bases are shared with TRBD2. TRBJ2-1 explains the end of the DNA better; the J call may be wrong. The CDR3 is 13 amino acids. CDR1 is SGHRS and CDR2 is YFSETQ in the germline V gene. CDR3 in DNA: TGCGCCAGCGGGACTAGCGGGGGCAATGAGCAGTTCTTC. It yields the protein CASGTSGGNEQFF.

The chain has TRBV6-2 or TRBV6-3 and TRBJ2-7; the D is unclear. Trimming stripped 1 base from V and 0 bases from J, with 13 bases between. Germline V gene lookup returns CDR1 MNHEY and CDR2 SVGEGT. The CDR3 extends over 16 amino acids. The CDR3 is CASSYYRVMSSYEQYF. The CDR3 DNA reads as TGTGCCAGCAGTTACTATCGAGTCATGAGCTCCTACGAGCAGTACTTC.

The rearrangement uses TRBV15 and TRBJ1-5; no reliable D call. The CDR3 covers 14 residues. CDR1 LNHNV and CDR2 YYDKDF come from the germline V gene (reference sequence). V lost 0 bases to trimming and J lost 1 base, with 4 bases between them. The CDR3 loop is CATSREGSNQPQHF. For the CDR3, the DNA is TGTGCCACCAGCAGAGAGGGGAGCAATCAGCCCCAGCATTTT.

The V call is TRBV20-1, the J call TRBJ2-1, with D possibly TRBD2 on 6 matching bases. This CDR3 is 14 amino acids long. Trimming pared 4 bases from V and 9 bases from J, leaving 19 bases between. Germline CDR1 and CDR2: DFQATT and SNEGSKA (reference sequence). The CDR3 here is CSATTDGGFGEQFF. CDR3 in DNA: TGCAGTGCTACTACCGACGGGGGTTTCGGTGAGCAGTTCTTC.

The V gene is TRBV7-3, the J gene TRBJ2-7; 10 bases are a match to TRBD2. Germline V CDR1 and CDR2: SGHTA, FQGTGA. This CDR3 has 15 amino acids. V dropped 5 bases and J dropped 2; count of bases not matched to a gene: 6. In nucleotides, the CDR3 is TGTGCCAGCAGCCAGAGACTAGCGGGCACCTACGAGCAGTACTTC. This gives the protein CASSQRLAGTYEQYF.

To note about this clonotype: Since a much larger clone is just one base distant, this may be a read error. J is TRBJ2-2 and V is TRBV5-1, with no clear D. Germline lookup yields CDR1 SGHRS and CDR2 YFSETQ. The CDR3 is 15 amino acids. V lost 6 bases, J lost 4 bases, and 16 bases lay in between. The CDR3 region is CASTKAAASTGELFF. The CDR3 coding sequence is TGCGCCAGCACCAAGGCGGCAGCTAGCACCGGGGAGCTGTTTTTT.

This clonotype was observed a handful of times. The V and J genes are TRBV5-1 and TRBJ2-7, with 7 nucleotides matching TRBD2. This CDR3 is 15 amino acids long. Germline V gene lookup returns CDR1 SGHRS and CDR2 YFSETQ. V lost 5 bases to trimming and J lost 3 bases; unmatched junction nucleotides: 11. The CDR3 region is CASRPFLAADYEQYF. The CDR3 DNA is TGCGCCAGCAGACCCTTCCTAGCGGCTGACTACGAGCAGTACTTC. The whole variable domain, filled in from reference TRBV5-1 and TRBJ2-7, reads KAGVTQTPRYLIKTRGQQVTLSCSPISGHRSVSWYQQTPGQGLQFLFEYFSETQRNKGNFPGRFSGRQFSNSRSEMNVSTLELGDSALYLCASRPFLAADYEQYFGPGTRLTVT.

The rearrangement joins TRBV9 to TRBJ2-3; D unclear. V lost 5 bases to trimming and J lost 0 bases, with 10 bases between them. Germline loops: CDR1 SGDLS, CDR2 YYNGEE. CDR3 size: 14 residues. CDR3 protein: CASSEAFSTDTQYF. Here the CDR3 DNA reads TGTGCCAGCAGTGAAGCCTTTAGCACAGATACGCAGTATTTT.

This clonotype was seen a handful of times. A much larger clone differs from this one at a single base, so this may be a read error. CDR3 sequence reads: CSVWTSVYGHTF. The CDR3 nucleotides are TGCAGCGTGTGGACGTCGGTCTATGGCCACACCTTC. The chain recombines TRBV29-1 with TRBJ1-2; D remains unclear. Germline assignment: CDR1 SQVTM and CDR2 ANQGSEA. The CDR3 totals 12 residues.

This clonotype occurred a few times. J is TRBJ2-3 and V is TRBV4-3; D is unresolved. The CDR3 covers 16 residues. In germline, CDR1 is LGHNA, CDR2 YSLEER. With 0 bases removed from V and 0 bases from J, the gap between germline ends came to 10 bases. Here the CDR3 DNA reads TGCGCCAGCAGCCAAGATGGGGTGGGGAGCACAGATACGCAGTATTTT. Its protein is CASSQDGVGSTDTQYF.

This clonotype showed up just a few times. The chain combines TRBV24-1 with TRBJ2-5; TRBD1 matches 7 bases. CDR3 length: 15 residues. The V segment lost 9 bases and the J segment 5 bases; nucleotides outside the gene matches: 14. From germline, CDR1 is KGHDR and CDR2 SFDVKD. The CDR3 loop reads CATRRSVGGSETQYF. CDR3 sequence (DNA): TGTGCCACCCGCAGATCTGTAGGGGGCAGCGAGACCCAGTACTTC.

Regarding this clonotype: At one end the junction does not follow the germline gene, possibly because of a read error. V and J are TRBV7-2 and TRBJ2-7; D may match TRBD1 or TRBD2 (5 bases each). The germline gives CDR1 SGHTA, CDR2 FQGNSA. CDR3 size: 14 residues. CDR3 bases: TGTGCCAACAGCCGGGACCTCCAGAGGGGCGAGCAGTACTTC. It codes for CANSRDLQRGEQYF.

The chain has TRBV3-1 and TRBJ2-6, with 8 bases fitting TRBD1. Germline V gene data show CDR1 as LGHDT and CDR2 as YNNKEL (reference sequence). V shed 4 bases and J 3 bases; nucleotides not matched to a gene: 17. This CDR3 comprises 20 residues. The CDR3 nucleotides are TGTGCCAGCAGCCGATCAACCGGGACAGGCGAGAGGTATGGGGCCAACGTCCTGACTTTC. It is translated as CASSRSTGTGERYGANVLTF. Full variable domain (missing parts from reference TRBV3-1 and TRBJ2-6): DTAVSQTPKYLVTQMGNDKSIKCEQNLGHDTMYWYKQDSKKFLKIMFSYNNKELIINETVPNRFSPKSPDKAHLNLHINSLELGDSAVYFCASSRSTGTGERYGANVLTFGAGSRLTVL.

The rearrangement links TRBV29-1 to TRBJ2-5; 7 bases fit TRBD2. The CDR3 loop spans 14 amino acids. The trim removed 0 bases at V and 3 bases at J, leaving 4 bases unmatched. Germline CDR1 and CDR2: SQVTM and ANQGSEA. As DNA, the CDR3 is TGCAGCGTTGAAGAGGGGAGCGGGAAAGAGACCCAGTACTTC. Translation: CSVEEGSGKETQYF.

The sample holds a few counts of this clonotype. This chain connects TRBV7-9 to TRBJ2-1, with D possibly being TRBD1 (5 bases). The CDR3 contains 17 residues. Germline V CDR1 and CDR2: SEHNR, FQNEAQ (reference sequence). The V and J ends lost 1 base and 1 base respectively, with 14 bases between them. The CDR3 reads CASSLGLRVMSYNEQFF. The CDR3 DNA sequence: TGTGCCAGCAGCTTAGGCCTCAGGGTTATGTCCTACAATGAGCAGTTCTTC.